The 20 T cell receptor beta chains below all came from one sample that was sequenced in a study of cytomegalovirus exposure and HLA in healthy donors (dated by TCRdb to 2015 to 2018). Libraries were made using the immunoSEQ multiplex PCR assay. A mixture of 60 forward primers for TCR Vbeta segments and 13 reverse primers for TCR Jbeta segments was used in the multiplex PCR. The source is immuneACCESS, and TCRdb retained only in-frame sequences with V and J called. Part of the clones is not carried over; for the studies checked, unresolved V genes explain less than half of this, and the remainder is unexplained. A total of roughly 120,000 clones appear in this sample, about 63% of them only once. 1.6% of the sample is held by the ten biggest clonotypes. The sequenced sample was PBMCs. The receptors come from a man younger than 45 in good health and CMV-seropositive.

The rearrangement uses TRBV18 and TRBJ1-1, with D unresolved. This CDR3 contains 14 residues. In germline, CDR1 is KGHSH, CDR2 LQKENI. Deletions cut 3 bases from V and 4 bases from J, with 12 bases between. CDR3 in DNA: TGTGCCAGCTCACCGAACTGGCCGGGCACTGAAGCTTTCTTT. Translating gives CASSPNWPGTEAFF.

The CDR3 spells CASSQDDHRDEQYF. The CDR3 nucleotides read TGCGCCAGCAGCCAAGACGATCACAGGGACGAGCAGTACTTC. The chain joins TRBV4-1 to TRBJ2-7; D is possibly TRBD1 (6 bases). Germline CDR1 MGHRA, CDR2 YSYEKL. Trimming left V 0 bases short and J 5 bases short, with 11 bases between. CDR3 size: 14 residues.

This sequence joins TRBV18 and TRBJ2-5; tentatively, D is TRBD2 (6 bases). The CDR3 spans 15 residues. V was shortened by 4 bases and J by 3 bases, with 15 bases between the two germline ends. Germline V gene lookup returns CDR1 KGHSH and CDR2 LQKENI. The CDR3 region has the DNA TGTGCCAGCTCACAGGGGACTTGGTTAAAAGAGACCCAGTACTTC. Protein: CASSQGTWLKETQYF.

The chain recombines TRBV5-4 with TRBJ2-7, with 14 nucleotides matching TRBD2. The trim removed 4 bases at V and 9 bases at J, leaving 9 bases unmatched. The CDR3 has 15 residues. Germline V gene data show CDR1 as SGHNT and CDR2 as YYREEE (reference sequence). This CDR3 is CASSTGLAGDFGQYF. CDR3 in DNA: TGTGCCAGCAGCACGGGACTAGCGGGAGACTTCGGGCAGTACTTC.

The chain's CDR3 is CASSQTYREISEQYF. The CDR3 region has the DNA TGCGCCAGCAGCCAGACATACAGGGAGATTAGCGAGCAGTACTTC. The chain has TRBV5-1 and TRBJ2-7; D is perhaps TRBD1 (6 bases). The germline V gene has CDR1 SGHRS and CDR2 YFSETQ. The CDR3 sequence is 15 residues long. V was shortened by 4 bases and J by 6 bases, with 20 bases between the two germline ends.

This chain joins TRBV4-2 and TRBJ1-3, with D possibly TRBD1 on 5 matching bases. Germline V CDR1 and CDR2: LGHNA, YNFKEQ. CDR3 length: 15 amino acids. The germline V and J ends were trimmed by 0 bases and 4 bases, with 10 bases remaining between them. The CDR3 coding sequence is TGTGCCAGCAGCCAAGACCCAGGGCCGGGAAACACCATATATTTT. Its translation is CASSQDPGPGNTIYF.

This chain joins TRBV7-2 and TRBJ2-7; 9 bases align to TRBD1. This CDR3 is built from 15 residues. CDR1 and CDR2 from the germline V gene are SGHTA and FQGNSA. The V gene end was trimmed by 5 bases and the J gene end by 1 base; junction bases not matched to a gene: 6. CDR3 in amino acids: CASSRGTGTSYEQYF. Written as DNA, the CDR3 is TGTGCCAGCAGCCGGGGGACAGGGACTTCCTACGAGCAGTACTTC. Combining the CDR3 with reference TRBV7-2 and TRBJ2-7 gives the whole variable domain GAGVSQSPSNKVTEKGKDVELRCDPISGHTALYWYRQSLGQGLEFLIYFQGNSAPDKSGLPSDRFSAERTGGSVSTLTIQRTQQEDSAVYLCASSRGTGTSYEQYFGPGTRLTVT.

V usage is TRBV4-2 and J usage is TRBJ2-1; 14 bases are a match to TRBD2. V was pared by 4 bases and J by 9 bases, with 5 bases of the junction left unmatched. CDR1 and CDR2 from the germline V gene are LGHNA and YNFKEQ. The length of the CDR3 is 15 residues. Written as DNA, the CDR3 is TGTGCCAGCAGCCTCGGGACTAGCGGGAGTGTTGAGCAGTTCTTC. This gives the protein CASSLGTSGSVEQFF.

This chain joins TRBV6-5 and TRBJ2-7; no clear D. Germline V gene sequence: CDR1 MNHEY, CDR2 SVGAGI. This CDR3 comprises 15 residues. Deletions cut 0 bases from V and 3 bases from J, with 12 bases between. Written as DNA, the CDR3 is TGTGCCAGCAGTTACTCCGGTGCGGTAAGCTACGAGCAGTACTTC. Translating it yields CASSYSGAVSYEQYF.

V is TRBV2 and J is TRBJ2-7; the D gene is possibly TRBD1 (5 bases). Trimming took off 4 bases at V and 6 bases at J, with 10 bases between the two ends. The CDR3 covers 12 residues. Germline CDR1 is SNHLY and CDR2 is FYNNEI. The CDR3 bases are TGTGCCAGCAGTGGGGGCGGCCGCGAGCAGTACTTC. As protein: CASSGGGREQYF.

The chain combines TRBV18 with TRBJ2-1; no reliable D call. The germline CDR1 and CDR2 sequences are KGHSH and LQKENI. The V and J ends lost 2 bases and 3 bases respectively, with 11 bases between them. The CDR3 covers 15 residues. CDR3 sequence reads: CASSPMRLGYNEQFF. The CDR3 DNA sequence: TGTGCCAGCTCACCAATGAGACTCGGCTACAATGAGCAGTTCTTC. The whole variable domain, remainder taken from reference TRBV18 and TRBJ2-1, is NAGVMQNPRHLVRRRGQEARLRCSPMKGHSHVYWYRQLPEEGLKFMVYLQKENIIDESGMPKERFSAEFPKEGPSILRIQQVVRGDSAAYFCASSPMRLGYNEQFFGPGTRLTVL.

The rearrangement links TRBV5-1 to TRBJ2-2, with D possibly being TRBD1 (5 bases). There are 17 residues in the CDR3. The V end lost 1 base, the J end lost 3 bases, and 16 bases lay between the germline ends. Looked up from germline, CDR1 is SGHRS and CDR2 is YFSETQ. The CDR3 region is CASSLFVGARDTGELFF. In nucleotides, the CDR3 is TGCGCCAGCAGCTTGTTTGTAGGGGCTAGGGACACCGGGGAGCTGTTTTTT.

The chain joins TRBV27 to TRBJ1-2; TRBD1 aligns across 7 bases. Losses at the gene ends were 6 bases for V and 4 bases for J; bases not matched to a gene: 5. CDR1 and CDR2 (germline): MNHEY, SMNVEV (reference sequence). This CDR3 comprises 13 residues. CDR3 region: CASRGQTSYGYTF. The CDR3 DNA reads as TGTGCCAGCAGGGGACAGACTTCCTATGGCTACACCTTC.

The genes are TRBV9 and TRBJ2-5; TRBD1 is a possible D gene (5 bases). Trimming removed 0 bases at V and 1 base at J, with 19 bases between. Germline V gene lookup returns CDR1 SGDLS and CDR2 YYNGEE. This CDR3 comprises 18 residues. DNA for the CDR3: TGTGCCAGCAGCGTAGAGGATCGCCCTGGGGCCTTCCAAGAGACCCAGTACTTC. Protein sequence: CASSVEDRPGAFQETQYF.

This clone was seen more than once but under ten times. The rearrangement joins TRBV15 to TRBJ1-1; 8 bases match TRBD1. Germline CDR1 reads LNHNV; CDR2 reads YYDKDF (reference sequence). The V and J ends lost 3 bases and 3 bases, in that order; junction bases with no gene match: 0. The CDR3 has 13 amino acids. The CDR3 DNA is TGTGCCACCAGCAGGGACAGGGACACTGAAGCTTTCTTT. Residues: CATSRDRDTEAFF.

This clone showed up just a few times. The gene calls are TRBV29-1 and TRBJ2-6; D is uncertain. Germline V CDR1 and CDR2: SQVTM, ANQGSEA. The V and J ends lost 4 bases and 4 bases respectively, with 11 bases between them. The CDR3 runs 14 residues. The DNA for the CDR3 is TGCAGCGTTGTTTCGCGAATGGGGGCCAACGTCCTGACTTTC. Protein sequence: CSVVSRMGANVLTF.

V is TRBV4-2 and J is TRBJ2-1; TRBD2 aligns across 10 bases. The germline V gene encodes CDR1 LGHNA and CDR2 YNFKEQ. This CDR3 spans 16 amino acids. Trimming at V came to 4 bases and at J to 7 bases, leaving 10 bases not matched to a gene. The CDR3 sequence: CASSRELAGVRNEQFF. Here the CDR3 DNA reads TGTGCCAGCAGCCGCGAGCTAGCGGGAGTCAGGAATGAGCAGTTCTTC.

This CDR3 reads CASSIGTVLAGAETQYF. In nucleotides, the CDR3 is TGTGCCAGTAGTATAGGGACGGTGCTAGCGGGAGCGGAGACCCAGTACTTC. This chain links TRBV19 with TRBJ2-5; 10 bases are shared with TRBD2. Germline CDR1 and CDR2: LNHDA and SQIVND (reference sequence). The CDR3 has 17 amino acids. Germline trimming cut 1 base from V and 5 bases from J; bases unmatched to any gene: 10.

The chain carries TRBV5-4 and TRBJ2-3; D may be TRBD1 (6 bases). This CDR3 spans 15 amino acids. Deletions cut 4 bases from V and 1 base from J, with 13 bases between. The germline gives CDR1 SGHNT, CDR2 YYREEE (reference sequence). DNA of the CDR3: TGTGCCAGCAGCAGGAGGACAGACGGCACAGATACGCAGTATTTT. This encodes CASSRRTDGTDTQYF. The entire variable domain, with the rest obtained from reference TRBV5-4 and TRBJ2-3, is as follows: ETGVTQSPTHLIKTRGQQVTLRCSSQSGHNTVSWYQQALGQGPQFIFQYYREEENGRGNFPPRFSGLQFPNYSSELNVNALELDDSALYLCASSRRTDGTDTQYFGPGTRLTVL.

This clone came up a few times. CDR3: CASSFPEGWEGEAFF. Written as DNA, the CDR3 is TGTGCCAGCAGCTTCCCCGAGGGTTGGGAGGGTGAAGCTTTCTTT. This rearrangement joins TRBV7-9 to TRBJ1-1, with unresolved D. This CDR3 spans 15 amino acids. V gave up 3 bases and J gave up 7 bases, with 18 bases separating them. Germline V lookup: CDR1 SEHNR, CDR2 FQNEAQ (reference sequence).